The 18 T cell receptor beta chains below all came from one sample that was sequenced in a study of blood T cells in healthy people across ages. Through a sample-barcoded 5' primer and a J-beta primer mix, a second PCR was run for about 6 to 11 cycles. TCRdb re-analysed the 5' RACE reads in MiXCR, keeping a single row per CDR3 protein. The table has 950,000 to 1,200,000 distinct CDR3 sequences, 35% to 40% seen once; the top ten hold around 13%. The sequenced sample was blood. These receptor sequences come from a man aged 18 to 35 in good health.

The chain couples TRBV12-3 or TRBV12-4 to TRBJ1-1; D perhaps matches TRBD1 (5 bases). CDR3 length: 14 amino acids. The V gene lost 5 bases and the J gene lost 11 bases, with 21 bases spanning the gap. CDR3 sequence (DNA): TGTGCCAGCAGTCGCCTAGACGCCAGGGTCGGGGCTTTCTTT. It is translated as CASSRLDARVGAFF.

This clonotype was detected a few times. The genes are TRBV6-6 and TRBJ2-3, with D maybe TRBD2 (6 bases). The length of the CDR3 is 15 residues. Between the trimmed V and J ends, which lost 5 bases and 6 bases, there was a span of 18 bases. Germline loops: CDR1 MNHNY, CDR2 SVGAGI (reference sequence). CDR3 amino acids: CASSPGTSRGDTQYF. The CDR3 DNA sequence: TGTGCCAGCAGTCCCGGGACTTCCCGAGGGGATACGCAGTATTTT.

This chain joins TRBV7-9 and TRBJ2-3, with unresolved D. Trimming removed 8 bases from V and 1 base from J, with 13 bases in between. The CDR3 runs 14 residues. The germline V gene has CDR1 SEHNR and CDR2 FQNEAQ (reference sequence). The CDR3 is CASGRQAGTDTQYF. For the CDR3, the DNA is TGTGCCAGCGGTCGGCAGGCTGGCACAGATACGCAGTATTTT. Full variable domain (outside the CDR3, taken from reference TRBV7-9 and TRBJ2-3): DTGVSQNPRHKITKRGQNVTFRCDPISEHNRLYWYRQTLGQGPEFLTYFQNEAQLEKSRLLSDRFSAERPKGSFSTLEIQRTEQGDSAMYLCASGRQAGTDTQYFGPGTRLTVL.

This chain joins TRBV27 and TRBJ1-2; TRBD1 matches at 8 bases. The CDR3 consists of 13 residues. In germline, CDR1 is MNHEY, CDR2 SMNVEV (reference sequence). Unmatched junction bases numbered 7, after V lost 4 bases and J lost 9 bases. This CDR3 reads CASSWDRRGSYTF. The CDR3 DNA follows: TGTGCCAGCAGTTGGGACAGGCGAGGGAGCTACACCTTC.

This rearrangement joins TRBV5-1 to TRBJ2-4, with D maybe TRBD2 (6 bases). There are 16 residues in the CDR3. V lost 1 base and J lost 0, with 11 bases in between. Germline V gene data show CDR1 as SGHRS and CDR2 as YFSETQ. The DNA for the CDR3 is TGCGCCAGCAGCTTGTTGCCAGCGGGAGCCAAAAACATTCAGTACTTC. This translates into CASSLLPAGAKNIQYF.

The V gene is TRBV2, the J gene TRBJ1-1, with D perhaps matching TRBD1 (6 bases). Between the trimmed V and J ends, which lost 7 bases and 4 bases, there was a span of 16 bases. Germline V gene sequence: CDR1 SNHLY, CDR2 FYNNEI. The CDR3 is 14 amino acids. The CDR3 here is CASTPLGGSTEAFF. In nucleotides, the CDR3 is TGTGCCAGCACCCCTCTAGGGGGGTCCACTGAAGCTTTCTTT.

This chain links TRBV20-1 with TRBJ1-5; TRBD1 is a possible D gene (5 bases). The ends were cut back, 6 bases at V and 5 bases at J, with 17 bases in the middle. The CDR3 is 14 residues long. Germline V gene data show CDR1 as DFQATT and CDR2 as SNEGSKA (reference sequence). The DNA of the CDR3 is TGCAGTGCGAAGCAGGGAAGTAAGGATCAGCCCCAGCATTTT. This sequence encodes CSAKQGSKDQPQHF.

The chain links TRBV20-1 to TRBJ1-3; 9 positions match TRBD1. CDR1 and CDR2 (germline): DFQATT, SNEGSKA (reference sequence). The CDR3 contains 15 residues. V was pared by 1 base and J by 0 bases, with 1 base of the junction left unmatched. CDR3 nucleotide sequence: TGCAGTGCTAGAGGGACAGGGGTCTCTGGAAACACCATATATTTT. This gives the protein CSARGTGVSGNTIYF.

At least ten counts were recorded for this clonotype. The chain employs TRBV30 and TRBJ1-4; possible D gene TRBD1, 6 bases. The CDR3 totals 14 residues. Per the germline V gene, CDR1 is GTSNPN and CDR2 is SVGIG (reference sequence). V dropped 5 bases and J dropped 14 bases, with 24 bases sitting between them. The DNA of the CDR3 is TGTGCCTGGTCTTCGTCGACAGGAGGCCCCAATCTGTTTTTT. Translation: CAWSSSTGGPNLFF.

The V and J genes are TRBV4-1 and TRBJ2-3; TRBD2 aligns across 7 bases. Germline CDR1 reads MGHRA; CDR2 reads YSYEKL. The CDR3 is made up of 15 amino acids. The V gene end was trimmed by 1 base and the J gene end by 5 bases; junction bases not matched to a gene: 6. CDR3 loop: CASSQAAGAGDTQYF. The CDR3 nucleotides read TGCGCCAGCAGCCAAGCGGCGGGAGCGGGAGATACGCAGTATTTT.

V is TRBV2 and J is TRBJ1-3; D uncertain. The V and J ends lost 8 bases and 4 bases respectively, with 18 bases between them. Germline V gene data show CDR1 as SNHLY and CDR2 as FYNNEI. The length of the CDR3 is 15 residues. The DNA of the CDR3 is TGTGCCAGCTCCCCTTCCGGAGCGCGGGGAAACACCATATATTTT. Translation gives CASSPSGARGNTIYF.

This chain connects TRBV18 to TRBJ1-6; D is unresolved. Per the germline V gene, CDR1 is KGHSH and CDR2 is LQKENI. The length of the CDR3 is 13 residues. Trimming took 3 bases from V and 14 from J, leaving 14 bases between them. This CDR3 is CASSPEGRVTLHF. DNA of the CDR3: TGTGCCAGCTCACCGGAGGGAAGGGTCACCCTCCACTTT. Looking up the rest from reference TRBV18 and TRBJ1-6 gives the full variable domain: NAGVMQNPRHLVRRRGQEARLRCSPMKGHSHVYWYRQLPEEGLKFMVYLQKENIIDESGMPKERFSAEFPKEGPSILRIQQVVRGDSAAYFCASSPEGRVTLHFGNGTRLTVT.

The rearrangement uses TRBV21-1 and TRBJ1-6; the DNA was not used to check the table's D call, TRBD1. TRBV21-1 is a recognized pseudogene. The CDR3 is made up of 15 amino acids. In DNA, the CDR3 is TGTGCCAGCAGCAAAGGTACAGGGGGTTTGTCACCCCTCCACTTT. Its protein product is CASSKGTGGLSPLHF.

Notes on this clonotype: At one boundary the junction diverges from the germline segment, which might be a read error. The chain joins TRBV12-3 or TRBV12-4 to TRBJ2-1, with D unresolved. CDR3 length: 11 residues. The CDR3 loop reads CAGSPGYEQFF. CDR3 nucleotides: TGTGCCGGCAGTCCCGGGTATGAGCAGTTCTTC.

This chain connects TRBV5-1 to TRBJ1-1, with 9 bases fitting TRBD1. Germline CDR1 and CDR2: SGHRS and YFSETQ. V lost 7 bases to trimming and J lost 7 bases; unmatched junction nucleotides: 11. The CDR3 has 14 residues. CDR3 sequence reads: CASHSGGTGNEAFF. The CDR3 DNA reads TGCGCCAGCCACTCAGGGGGGACAGGGAATGAAGCTTTCTTT.

The chain uses TRBV14 and TRBJ2-5; D is possibly TRBD2 (6 bases). Germline lookup yields CDR1 SGHDN and CDR2 FVKESK. V gave up 1 base and J gave up 12 bases, with 9 bases separating them. The CDR3 runs to 11 residues. The CDR3 DNA sequence: TGTGCCAGCAGCCAAGGGACTAAGAAGTACTTC. Protein: CASSQGTKKYF.

CDR3 DNA sequence: TGTGCCACCAGCAGAGATGGGTTGGGAACTAATGAAAAACTGTTTTTT. Its translation: CATSRDGLGTNEKLFF. The chain is built from TRBV15 and TRBJ1-4; D remains ambiguous. Deletions cut 0 bases from V and 1 base from J, with 9 bases between. Germline CDR1 is LNHNV and CDR2 is YYDKDF (reference sequence). The CDR3 has 16 amino acids.

This chain joins TRBV20-1 and TRBJ2-2; the match to TRBD1 covers 9 bases. Germline loops: CDR1 DFQATT, CDR2 SNEGSKA (reference sequence). J was trimmed by 0 bases and V by 5 bases; bases with no gene match: 1. The CDR3 loop spans 14 amino acids. The CDR3: CSAGTGTNTGELFF. Here the CDR3 DNA reads TGCAGTGCTGGGACAGGGACGAACACCGGGGAGCTGTTTTTT.